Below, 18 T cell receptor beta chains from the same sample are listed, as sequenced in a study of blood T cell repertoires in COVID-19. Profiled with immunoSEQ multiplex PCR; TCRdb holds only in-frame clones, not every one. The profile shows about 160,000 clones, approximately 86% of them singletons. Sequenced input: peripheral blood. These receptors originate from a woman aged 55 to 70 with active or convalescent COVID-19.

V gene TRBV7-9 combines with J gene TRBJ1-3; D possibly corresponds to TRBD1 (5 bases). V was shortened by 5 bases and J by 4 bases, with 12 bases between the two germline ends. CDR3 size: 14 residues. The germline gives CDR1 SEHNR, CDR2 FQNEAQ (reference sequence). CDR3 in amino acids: CASSPPTVGNTIYF. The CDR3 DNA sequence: TGTGCCAGCAGCCCCCCGACAGTAGGAAACACCATATATTTT.

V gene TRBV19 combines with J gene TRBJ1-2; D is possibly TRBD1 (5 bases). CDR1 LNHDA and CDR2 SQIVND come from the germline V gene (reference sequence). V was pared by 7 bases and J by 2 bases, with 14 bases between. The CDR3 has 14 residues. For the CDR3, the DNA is TGTGCCAGTACGGAGCAGGGTGGCAACTATGGCTACACCTTC. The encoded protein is CASTEQGGNYGYTF.

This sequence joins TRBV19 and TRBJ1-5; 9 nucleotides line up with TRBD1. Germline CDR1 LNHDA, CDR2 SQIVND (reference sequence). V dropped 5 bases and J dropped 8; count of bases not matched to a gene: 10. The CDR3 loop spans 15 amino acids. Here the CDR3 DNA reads TGTGCCAGTAGTCAAACCGGGACAGGGTGGGAGCCCCAGCATTTT. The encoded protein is CASSQTGTGWEPQHF.

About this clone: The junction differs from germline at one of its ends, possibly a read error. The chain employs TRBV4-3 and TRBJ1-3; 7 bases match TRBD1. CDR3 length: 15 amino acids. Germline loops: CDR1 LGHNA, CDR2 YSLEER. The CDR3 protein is CASSQETGAGDTIYF. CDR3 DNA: TGCGCCAGCAGCCAAGAAACAGGGGCTGGAGACACCATATATTTT.

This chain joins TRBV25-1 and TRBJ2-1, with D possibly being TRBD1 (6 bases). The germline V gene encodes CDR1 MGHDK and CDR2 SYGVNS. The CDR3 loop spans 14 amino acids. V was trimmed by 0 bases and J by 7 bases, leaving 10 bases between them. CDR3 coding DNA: TGTGCCAGCAGTGAATACGGACAGTCTAATGAGCAGTTCTTC. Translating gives CASSEYGQSNEQFF.

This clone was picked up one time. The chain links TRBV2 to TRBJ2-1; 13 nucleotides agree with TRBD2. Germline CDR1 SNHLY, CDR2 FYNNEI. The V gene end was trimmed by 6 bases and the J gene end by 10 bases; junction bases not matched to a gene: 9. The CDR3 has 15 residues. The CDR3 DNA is TGTGCCAGCAGGGCACTAGCGGGGGGGCCTTTGGAGCAGTTCTTC. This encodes CASRALAGGPLEQFF. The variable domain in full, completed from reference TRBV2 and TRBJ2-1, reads EPEVTQTPSHQVTQMGQEVILRCVPISNHLYFYWYRQILGQKVEFLVSFYNNEISEKSEIFDDQFSVERPDGSNFTLKIRSTKLEDSAMYFCASRALAGGPLEQFFGPGTRLTVL.

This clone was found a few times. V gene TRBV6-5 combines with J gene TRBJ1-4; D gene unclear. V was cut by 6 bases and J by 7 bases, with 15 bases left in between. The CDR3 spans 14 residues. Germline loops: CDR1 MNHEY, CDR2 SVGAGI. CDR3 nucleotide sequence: TGTGCCAGCAGCAAGAGACAATTCGGTGAAAAACTGTTTTTT. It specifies CASSKRQFGEKLFF.

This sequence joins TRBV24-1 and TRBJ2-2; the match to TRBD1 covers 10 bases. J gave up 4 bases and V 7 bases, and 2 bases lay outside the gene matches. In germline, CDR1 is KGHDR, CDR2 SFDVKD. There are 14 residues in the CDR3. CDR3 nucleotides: TGTGCCACCAGAGGGACAGGGGCCACCGGGGAGCTGTTTTTT. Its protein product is CATRGTGATGELFF.

The CDR3 protein is CASSLDRQETQYF. The CDR3, as DNA: TGTGCCAGCAGCTTAGATCGGCAAGAGACCCAGTACTTC. The chain is built from TRBV11-3 and TRBJ2-5; D unresolved. Germline V gene data show CDR1 as SGHNT and CDR2 as YENEEA. V was clipped by 0 bases and J by 2 bases, with 4 bases between them. The length of the CDR3 is 13 residues.

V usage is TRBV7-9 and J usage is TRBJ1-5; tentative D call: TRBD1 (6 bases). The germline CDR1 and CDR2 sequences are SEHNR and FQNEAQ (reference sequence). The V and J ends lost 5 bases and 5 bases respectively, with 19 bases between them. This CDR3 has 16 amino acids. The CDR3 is CASSQGKGAGDQPQHF. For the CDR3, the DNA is TGTGCCAGCAGCCAAGGGAAAGGGGCAGGGGATCAGCCCCAGCATTTT.

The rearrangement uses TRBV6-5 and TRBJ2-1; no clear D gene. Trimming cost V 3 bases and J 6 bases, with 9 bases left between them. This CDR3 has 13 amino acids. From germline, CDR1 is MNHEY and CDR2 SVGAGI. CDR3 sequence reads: CASSYPEVNEQFF. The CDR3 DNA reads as TGTGCCAGCAGTTATCCCGAGGTCAATGAGCAGTTCTTC.

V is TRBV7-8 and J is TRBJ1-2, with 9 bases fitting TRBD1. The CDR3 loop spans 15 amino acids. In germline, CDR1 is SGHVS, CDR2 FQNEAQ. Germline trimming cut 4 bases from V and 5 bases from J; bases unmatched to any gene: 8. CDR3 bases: TGTGCCAGCAGCTCAGAACAGGGGGCCGCTTATGGCTACACCTTC. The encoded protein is CASSSEQGAAYGYTF.

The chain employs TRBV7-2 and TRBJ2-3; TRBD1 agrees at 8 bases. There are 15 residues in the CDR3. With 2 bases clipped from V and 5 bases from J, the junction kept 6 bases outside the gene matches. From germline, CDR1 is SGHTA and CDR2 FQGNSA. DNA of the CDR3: TGTGCCAGCAGCTTAACAGGGGGAGCGGGAGATACGCAGTATTTT. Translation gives CASSLTGGAGDTQYF.

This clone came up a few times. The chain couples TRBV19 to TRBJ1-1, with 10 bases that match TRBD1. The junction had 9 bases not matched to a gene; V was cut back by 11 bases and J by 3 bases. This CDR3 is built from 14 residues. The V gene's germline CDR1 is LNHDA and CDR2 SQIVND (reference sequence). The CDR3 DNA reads TGTGCCTCAAAAACCGGGACAGGGGACACTGAAGCTTTCTTT. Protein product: CASKTGTGDTEAFF. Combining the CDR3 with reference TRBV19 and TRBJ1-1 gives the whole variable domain DGGITQSPKYLFRKEGQNVTLSCEQNLNHDAMYWYRQDPGQGLRLIYYSQIVNDFQKGDIAEGYSVSREKKESFPLTVTSAQKNPTAFYLCASKTGTGDTEAFFGQGTRLTVV.

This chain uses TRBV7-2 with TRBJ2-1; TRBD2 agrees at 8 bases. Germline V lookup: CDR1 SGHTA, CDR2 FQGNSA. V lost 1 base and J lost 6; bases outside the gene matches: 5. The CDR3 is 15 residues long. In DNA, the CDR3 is TGTGCCAGCAGCTTAGAAGCAAGCGGGGGCAATGAGCAGTTCTTC. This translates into CASSLEASGGNEQFF.

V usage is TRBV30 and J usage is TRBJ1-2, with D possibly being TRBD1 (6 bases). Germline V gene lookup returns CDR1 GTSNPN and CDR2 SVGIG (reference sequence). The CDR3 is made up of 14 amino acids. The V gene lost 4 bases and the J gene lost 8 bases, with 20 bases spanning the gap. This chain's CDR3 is CAWTKEAGARGYTF. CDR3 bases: TGTGCCTGGACCAAGGAGGCAGGGGCAAGAGGCTACACCTTC.

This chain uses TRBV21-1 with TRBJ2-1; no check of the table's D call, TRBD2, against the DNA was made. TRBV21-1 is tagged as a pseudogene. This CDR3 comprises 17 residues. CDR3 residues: CASSKVWLAGDYNEQFF. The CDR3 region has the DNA TGTGCCAGCAGCAAAGTCTGGCTAGCGGGCGATTACAATGAGCAGTTCTTC.

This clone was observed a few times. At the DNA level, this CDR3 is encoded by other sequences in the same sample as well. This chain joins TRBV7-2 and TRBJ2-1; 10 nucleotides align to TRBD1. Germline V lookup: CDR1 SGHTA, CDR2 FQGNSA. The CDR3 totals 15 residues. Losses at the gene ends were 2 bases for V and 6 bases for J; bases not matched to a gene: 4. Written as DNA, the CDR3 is TGTGCCAGCAGCTTATTCGGGACAGGGGTCAATGAGCAGTTCTTC. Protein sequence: CASSLFGTGVNEQFF.